This T cell receptor beta chain was profiled in a study of T cell changes during pregnancy in multiple sclerosis. Repertoires were generated with immunoSEQ multiplex PCR, while TCRdb's copy carries only in-frame clones and drops some. The data contain about 24,000 clones, 75% to 90% of them singletons. CDR3 length equals 12 residues. Germline V lookup: CDR1 PRHDT, CDR2 FYEKMQ (reference sequence). V was shortened by 0 bases and J by 3 bases, with 2 bases between the two germline ends. Sequencing used CD8+ T cells from peripheral blood mononuclear cells, obtained in the first trimester of pregnancy. The rearrangement uses TRBV13 and TRBJ1-1; D not certain. This TCR was recovered from a female donor in good health, enrolled as a control in a pregnancy study. CDR3 nucleotides: TGTGCCAGCAGCTTAGGCTACACTGAAGCTTTCTTT. It specifies CASSLGYTEAFF. Looking up the rest from reference TRBV13 and TRBJ1-1 gives the full variable domain: AAGVIQSPRHLIKEKRETATLKCYPIPRHDTVYWYQQGPGQDPQFLISFYEKMQSDKGSIPDRFSAQQFSDYHSELNMSSLELGDSALYFCASSLGYTEAFFGQGTRLTVV.